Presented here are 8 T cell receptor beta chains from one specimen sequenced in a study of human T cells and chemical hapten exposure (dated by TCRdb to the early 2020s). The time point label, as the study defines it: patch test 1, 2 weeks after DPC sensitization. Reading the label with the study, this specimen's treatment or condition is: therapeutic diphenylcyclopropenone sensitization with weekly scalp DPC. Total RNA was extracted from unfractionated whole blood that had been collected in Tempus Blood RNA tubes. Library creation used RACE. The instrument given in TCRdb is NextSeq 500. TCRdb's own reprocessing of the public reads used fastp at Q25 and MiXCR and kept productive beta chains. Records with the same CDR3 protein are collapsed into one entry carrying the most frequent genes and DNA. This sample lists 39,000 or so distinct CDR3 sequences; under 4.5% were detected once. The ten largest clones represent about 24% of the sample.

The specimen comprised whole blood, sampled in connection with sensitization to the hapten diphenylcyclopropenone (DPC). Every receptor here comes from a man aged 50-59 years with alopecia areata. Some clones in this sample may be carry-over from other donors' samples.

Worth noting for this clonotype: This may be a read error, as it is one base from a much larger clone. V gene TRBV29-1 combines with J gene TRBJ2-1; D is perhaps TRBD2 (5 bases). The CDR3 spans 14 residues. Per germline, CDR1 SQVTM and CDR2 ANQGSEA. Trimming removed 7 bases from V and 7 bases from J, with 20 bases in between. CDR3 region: CSDPIVVERNEQFF. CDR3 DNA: TGCAGCGACCCGATTGTGGTGGAGCGGAATGAGCAGTTCTTC.

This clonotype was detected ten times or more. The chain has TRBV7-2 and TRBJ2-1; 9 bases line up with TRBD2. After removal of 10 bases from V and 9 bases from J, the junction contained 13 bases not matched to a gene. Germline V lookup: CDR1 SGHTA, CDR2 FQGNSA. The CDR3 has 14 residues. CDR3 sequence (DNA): TGTGCCAACCGATTAGCGGGAGCCTCTGGTGAGCAGTTCTTC. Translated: CANRLAGASGEQFF.

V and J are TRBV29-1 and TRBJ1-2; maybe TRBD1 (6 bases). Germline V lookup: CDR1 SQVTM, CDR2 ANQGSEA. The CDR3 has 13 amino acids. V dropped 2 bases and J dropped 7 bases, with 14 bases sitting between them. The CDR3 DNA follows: TGCAGCGTTGAAATTGGGGGGGGCCCTGGCTACACCTTC. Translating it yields CSVEIGGGPGYTF.

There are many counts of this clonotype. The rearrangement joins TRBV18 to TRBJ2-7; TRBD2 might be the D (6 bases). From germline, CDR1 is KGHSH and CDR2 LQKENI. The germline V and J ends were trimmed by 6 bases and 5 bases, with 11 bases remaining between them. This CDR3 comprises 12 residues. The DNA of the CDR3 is TGTGCCAGCTCCGTCCGGGGGAACGAGCAGTACTTC. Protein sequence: CASSVRGNEQYF.

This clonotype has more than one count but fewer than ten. The CDR3 nucleotides are TGTGCCAGCAGCCCCCGGACAGGGCGGGAGACCCAGTACTTC. Amino acid sequence: CASSPRTGRETQYF. The genes are TRBV7-9 and TRBJ2-5; 8 bases agree with TRBD1. The CDR3 is made up of 14 amino acids. Germline loops: CDR1 SEHNR, CDR2 FQNEAQ (reference sequence). V lost 5 bases, J lost 5 bases, and 7 bases stayed unmatched. Supplemented by reference TRBV7-9 and TRBJ2-5, the full variable domain reads DTGVSQNPRHKITKRGQNVTFRCDPISEHNRLYWYRQTLGQGPEFLTYFQNEAQLEKSRLLSDRFSAERPKGSFSTLEIQRTEQGDSAMYLCASSPRTGRETQYFGPGTRLLVL.

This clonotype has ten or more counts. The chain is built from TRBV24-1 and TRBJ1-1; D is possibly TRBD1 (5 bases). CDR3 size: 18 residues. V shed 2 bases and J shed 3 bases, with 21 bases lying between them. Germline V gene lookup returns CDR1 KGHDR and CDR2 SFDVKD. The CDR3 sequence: CATSDSPRMSGGDTEAFF. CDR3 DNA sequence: TGTGCCACCAGTGATTCCCCACGGATGAGCGGGGGGGACACTGAAGCTTTCTTT.

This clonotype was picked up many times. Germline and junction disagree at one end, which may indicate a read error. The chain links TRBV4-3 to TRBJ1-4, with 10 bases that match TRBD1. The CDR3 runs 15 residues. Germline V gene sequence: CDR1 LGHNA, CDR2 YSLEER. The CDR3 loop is CASSTPGQGSEKLFF. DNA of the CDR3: TGTGCCAGCAGCACTCCGGGACAGGGGAGCGAAAAACTGTTTTTT.

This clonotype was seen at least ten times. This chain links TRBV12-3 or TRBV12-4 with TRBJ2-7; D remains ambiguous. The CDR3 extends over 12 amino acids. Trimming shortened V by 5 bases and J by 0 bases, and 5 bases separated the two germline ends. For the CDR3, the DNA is TGTGCCAGCAGTCCCGACTCCTACGAGCAGTACTTC. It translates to CASSPDSYEQYF.